The TCR beta chain described here comes from a study of T-cell memory formation after mild COVID-19. Overall study context: Clustering of TCRs was largely donor specific. General study results and limits: Prior to infection, memory already included some responding clones, suggesting cross-reactive memory joined.

TCRdb itself ran the 5' RACE reads through MiXCR, one entry per CDR3 protein. The sample lists more than 120,000 distinct CDR3 sequences; about 5.7% were seen once. The germline CDR1 and CDR2 sequences are SGHTA and FQGTGA. The CDR3 is made up of 16 amino acids. Trimming at V came to 1 base and at J to 7 bases, leaving 11 bases not matched to a gene. This clonotype came up a few times. The antigen is not known. This TCR was recovered from an adult woman who had mild COVID-19 (a few samples of this study predate the infection). Cell type and time point are not known. Material: PBMCs or a T cell subset sorted from them (not recorded which). The chain joins TRBV7-3 to TRBJ1-2; 8 bases match TRBD1. CDR3 residues: CASSLNSGQGISGYTF. The CDR3 DNA sequence: TGTGCCAGCAGCTTAAATTCAGGACAGGGTATCAGTGGCTACACCTTC.